What follows are 29 T cell receptor beta chains derived from one specimen sequenced in a study of CD8+CD57+ T cells in acquired aplastic anemia. All sequencing subjects had displayed CD8+CD57+ cell expansion on flow cytometry. Genomic DNA was employed as the template in profiling TCR beta VDJ and CDR3. TCRdb reanalysed the reads using MiXCR and keeps one entry per CDR3 protein. The repertoire holds more than 150,000 distinct CDR3 sequences, around half seen once, with roughly 2.9% in the top ten. The sample comprised sorted CD4+, CD8+, or CD8+CD57+ T cells (not recorded which) from PBMCs. The source is a human donor with aplastic anemia.

This clonotype was picked up a small number of times. The J gene is TRBJ1-2, the V gene TRBV27; D not resolved. Trimming took 4 bases from V and 9 from J, leaving 12 bases between them. CDR1 is MNHEY and CDR2 is SMNVEV in the germline V gene (reference sequence). This CDR3 has 12 residues. CDR3 sequence (DNA): TGTGCCAGCAGTTCGTCCGGGGAACGCTACACCTTC. It specifies CASSSSGERYTF.

This clonotype was picked up a small number of times. The gene calls are TRBV10-3 and TRBJ2-7, with 14 nucleotides matching TRBD2. The germline gives CDR1 ENHRY, CDR2 SYGVKD. This CDR3 has 15 residues. J lost 9 bases, V lost 3 bases, and 7 bases had no gene match. The chain's CDR3 is CAISEGTSGGTGQYF. CDR3 nucleotides: TGTGCCATCAGTGAAGGGACTAGCGGGGGCACGGGGCAGTACTTC.

V usage is TRBV20-1 and J usage is TRBJ1-3; no clear D gene. Between the trimmed V and J ends, which lost 3 bases and 4 bases, there was a span of 7 bases. The CDR3 covers 12 residues. Germline CDR1 reads DFQATT; CDR2 reads SNEGSKA (reference sequence). The DNA for the CDR3 is TGCAGTGCTAGGGTACAGGGAAACACCATATATTTT. This encodes CSARVQGNTIYF.

V is TRBV24-1 and J is TRBJ2-6, with no clear D. The CDR3 extends over 15 amino acids. CDR1 is KGHDR, CDR2 SFDVKD, per germline. Trimming took 3 bases from V and 0 from J, leaving 5 bases between them. CDR3: CATSDAVSGANVLTF. The CDR3 region has the DNA TGTGCCACCAGTGATGCGGTCTCTGGGGCCAACGTCCTGACTTTC.

The chain uses TRBV10-1 and TRBJ2-5, with 8 bases fitting TRBD1. This CDR3 is 14 amino acids long. The junction had 8 bases not matched to a gene; V was cut back by 6 bases and J by 5 bases. Germline V gene lookup returns CDR1 WNHNN and CDR2 SYGVQD (reference sequence). CDR3 amino acids: CASSKTGVSETQYF. The DNA for the CDR3 is TGCGCCAGCAGCAAGACAGGGGTCTCGGAGACCCAGTACTTC.

Turning to this clonotype: The conserved closing phenylalanine or tryptophan is absent in this CDR3, likely reflecting a read error. The chain has TRBV5-6 and TRBJ2-7; 13 bases are a match to TRBD2. CDR3 length: 15 amino acids. Germline V gene lookup returns CDR1 SGHDT and CDR2 YYEEEE. Trimming cost V 4 bases and J 6 bases; bases outside gene matches: 7. The CDR3, as DNA: TGTGCCAGCAGCCCGGAGGGACTAGCGGGGCGCGAGCAGTACCTC. It is translated as CASSPEGLAGREQYL.

The rearrangement links TRBV7-8 to TRBJ2-3, with unresolved D. CDR1 is SGHVS and CDR2 is FQNEAQ in the germline V gene. The length of the CDR3 is 16 residues. The germline V and J ends were trimmed by 0 bases and 6 bases, with 16 bases remaining between them. The CDR3 DNA reads TGTGCCAGCAGCTTAGCGGTATCACAGTTGGGGGATACGCAGTATTTT. Its protein product is CASSLAVSQLGDTQYF.

Here the CDR3 reads CASSYSSRRTLYNEQFF. The CDR3 DNA is TGTGCCAGCAGTTACTCGAGCCGACGGACCCTCTACAATGAGCAGTTCTTC. This chain uses TRBV9 with TRBJ2-1; D gene ambiguous. The ends were cut back, 5 bases at V and 3 bases at J, with 21 bases in the middle. Germline lookup yields CDR1 SGDLS and CDR2 YYNGEE. This CDR3 has 17 residues.

J is TRBJ1-2 and V is TRBV7-2, with D perhaps matching TRBD1 (6 bases). V was shortened by 5 bases and J by 3 bases, with 16 bases between the two germline ends. The length of the CDR3 is 15 residues. Germline CDR1 SGHTA, CDR2 FQGNSA. The CDR3 sequence: CASSVYRVEDYGYTF. Written as DNA, the CDR3 is TGTGCCAGCAGCGTTTACAGGGTCGAGGACTATGGCTACACCTTC.

The J gene is TRBJ1-6, the V gene TRBV7-2; D remains ambiguous. Trimming cost V 5 bases and J 7 bases, with 6 bases left between them. Per the germline V gene, CDR1 is SGHTA and CDR2 is FQGNSA. The CDR3 sequence is 12 residues long. The CDR3 region has the DNA TGTGCCAGCAGCGTTCCCAATTCACCCCTCCACTTT. As protein: CASSVPNSPLHF.

This clonotype was observed many times. The rearrangement joins TRBV12-3 or TRBV12-4 to TRBJ2-1; no clear D. V gave up 6 bases and J gave up 4 bases, with 4 bases separating them. This CDR3 contains 11 residues. Here the CDR3 reads CASSRYNEQFF. CDR3 DNA sequence: TGTGCCAGCAGCCGGTACAATGAGCAGTTCTTC.

This clonotype was picked up many times. This rearrangement joins TRBV6-1 to TRBJ2-5, with TRBD2 identical over 14 bases. Unmatched junction bases numbered 6, after V lost 5 bases and J lost 1 base. The CDR3 has 17 amino acids. Germline loops: CDR1 MNHNS, CDR2 SASEGT. CDR3 loop: CASSRTSGRTRQETQYF. CDR3 in DNA: TGTGCCAGCAGTCGGACTAGCGGGAGGACCCGCCAAGAGACCCAGTACTTC.

The chain combines TRBV19 with TRBJ1-2; D is undetermined. Germline loops: CDR1 LNHDA, CDR2 SQIVND (reference sequence). V lost 6 bases, J lost 2 bases, and 10 bases lay in between. The CDR3 loop spans 13 amino acids. In DNA form, the CDR3 reads TGTGCCAGTAGGAACCAAGGGAACTATGGCTACACCTTC. The encoded protein is CASRNQGNYGYTF.

This clonotype has a count of ten or more. Mismatch with germline at one junction end may stem from a read error. The CDR3 loop is CASSLEGFPRRVF. The CDR3 nucleotides read TGTGCCAGCAGCTTAGAAGGTTTTCCGCGACGGGTCTTT. The chain couples TRBV7-2 to TRBJ2-3; D is undetermined. Germline V CDR1 and CDR2: SGHTA, FQGNSA. The CDR3 runs 13 residues.

About this clonotype: A single base separates this from a much larger clone, so it may be a read error. CDR3 nucleotides: TGTGCCAGCAGTGGGACAGGGGGATACTATGGCCACACCTTC. Protein sequence: CASSGTGGYYGHTF. The chain carries TRBV7-2 and TRBJ1-2, with 11 bases aligning to TRBD1. Looked up from germline, CDR1 is SGHTA and CDR2 is FQGNSA. This CDR3 is built from 14 residues.

V usage is TRBV7-2 and J usage is TRBJ2-1; D unclear. V dropped 6 bases and J dropped 4 bases, with 10 bases sitting between them. CDR1 is SGHTA, CDR2 FQGNSA, per germline. The CDR3 totals 13 residues. CDR3 sequence reads: CASRSDPYNEQFF. CDR3 DNA sequence: TGTGCCAGCAGAAGCGACCCGTACAATGAGCAGTTCTTC.

J is TRBJ1-5 and V is TRBV6-1; the D gene is possibly TRBD1 (5 bases). The ends were cut back, 4 bases at V and 6 bases at J, with 13 bases in the middle. The CDR3 length is 14 residues. The germline CDR1 and CDR2 sequences are MNHNS and SASEGT. As DNA, the CDR3 is TGTGCCAGCAGTGGTCCAGGGTTGGGTCAGCCCCAGCATTTT. Protein: CASSGPGLGQPQHF.

The CDR3 DNA reads TGTGCTAGTGGTGTAGCGGGGGGCTCCCCCCAGACTCAAGAGACCCAGTACTTC. Protein sequence: CASGVAGGSPQTQETQYF. J is TRBJ2-5 and V is TRBV12-5, with 10 positions matching TRBD2. Germline V gives CDR1 LGHNT, CDR2 FRNRAP. Trimming removed 5 bases from V and 2 bases from J; junction bases left unmatched: 14. The CDR3 totals 18 residues.

In its sample, this clonotype was seen many times. The chain uses TRBV5-1 and TRBJ2-3; 7 nucleotides line up with TRBD2. The CDR3 spans 15 residues. After removal of 2 bases from V and 4 bases from J, the junction contained 7 bases not matched to a gene. Germline assignment: CDR1 SGHRS and CDR2 YFSETQ. The CDR3 loop is CASSFGRMGADTQYF. CDR3 sequence (DNA): TGCGCCAGCAGCTTCGGGAGGATGGGGGCAGATACGCAGTATTTT.

As concerns this clonotype: A much more abundant neighbour one base away suggests this may be a read error. This chain joins TRBV14 and TRBJ2-6; D uncertain. The CDR3 totals 15 residues. CDR1 is SGHDN, CDR2 FVKESK, per germline. Trimming shortened V by 4 bases and J by 2 bases, and 9 bases separated the two germline ends. CDR3: CASSLRVPGANVLTF. In DNA, the CDR3 is TGTGCCAGCAGCCTACGAGTCCCTGGGGCCAACGTCCTGACTTTC.

This clonotype was detected ten times or more. The chain carries TRBV5-6 and TRBJ1-2; no clear D gene. The CDR3 is made up of 11 amino acids. Germline CDR1 SGHDT, CDR2 YYEEEE. The germline V and J ends were trimmed by 4 bases and 4 bases, with 5 bases remaining between them. The CDR3 coding sequence is TGTGCCAGCAGCCTTGCCTATGGCTACACCTTC. This translates into CASSLAYGYTF.

V is TRBV10-3 and J is TRBJ1-6; no firm D call. Trimming removed 0 bases at V and 0 bases at J, with 6 bases between. This CDR3 region has 16 residues. Per the germline V gene, CDR1 is ENHRY and CDR2 is SYGVKD. The chain's CDR3 is CAISESRSSYNSPLHF. In DNA, the CDR3 is TGTGCCATCAGTGAGTCTCGGAGCTCCTATAATTCACCCCTCCACTTT.

A single count supports this clonotype. The chain has TRBV10-1 and TRBJ1-2; 10 bases align to TRBD1. The CDR3 consists of 15 residues. The V segment lost 0 bases and the J segment 8 bases; nucleotides outside the gene matches: 6. Germline loops: CDR1 WNHNN, CDR2 SYGVQD (reference sequence). CDR3 residues: CASSESGDRGHGYTF. The DNA for the CDR3 is TGCGCCAGCAGTGAGTCAGGGGACAGGGGACACGGCTACACCTTC.

This clonotype was counted many times. The chain has TRBV9 and TRBJ2-2; 8 bases are shared with TRBD2. The CDR3 has 15 amino acids. Germline-derived CDR1 and CDR2 are SGDLS and YYNGEE. The junction had 4 bases not matched to a gene; V was cut back by 2 bases and J by 4 bases. This CDR3 is CASSVAGGFTGELFF. The CDR3 nucleotides read TGTGCCAGCAGCGTCGCGGGAGGTTTCACCGGGGAGCTGTTTTTT.

The chain links TRBV25-1 to TRBJ2-7; maybe TRBD2 (5 bases). This CDR3 is built from 15 residues. Germline V gene data show CDR1 as MGHDK and CDR2 as SYGVNS. Trimming shortened V by 4 bases and J by 1 base, and 14 bases separated the two germline ends. The CDR3 loop is CASSGGQTYSYEQYF. In DNA form, the CDR3 reads TGTGCCAGCAGTGGAGGGCAGACCTATTCCTACGAGCAGTACTTC.

The chain combines TRBV11-1 with TRBJ2-7; 7 positions agree with TRBD1. The CDR3 runs to 15 residues. CDR1 and CDR2 (germline): SGHAT, FQDESV (reference sequence). The V and J ends lost 1 base and 3 bases, in that order; junction bases with no gene match: 6. CDR3 amino acids: CASSLGDRPYYEQYF. In nucleotides, the CDR3 is TGTGCCAGCAGCTTAGGGGACAGACCCTACTACGAGCAGTACTTC.

This clonotype was picked up a small number of times. The chain has TRBV25-1 and TRBJ1-1, with D unclear. V shed 7 bases and J shed 1 base, with 10 bases lying between them. CDR3 length: 13 amino acids. Germline V gene sequence: CDR1 MGHDK, CDR2 SYGVNS. CDR3 region: CASTSVRNTEAFF. The CDR3 bases are TGTGCCAGCACCTCAGTCAGGAACACTGAAGCTTTCTTT.

This clonotype turned up a few times. This chain connects TRBV10-3 to TRBJ2-6; no clear D. The V gene lost 3 bases and the J gene lost 2 bases, with 8 bases spanning the gap. Germline assignment: CDR1 ENHRY and CDR2 SYGVKD. CDR3 length: 15 residues. The CDR3 coding sequence is TGTGCCATCAGTGACACCAATACTGGGGCCAACGTCCTGACTTTC. It specifies CAISDTNTGANVLTF.

This clonotype was counted at least ten times. The rearrangement links TRBV11-2 to TRBJ1-2; D may be TRBD1 (6 bases). The CDR3 sequence is 18 residues long. V dropped 5 bases and J dropped 3 bases, with 25 bases sitting between them. Germline CDR1 is SGHAT and CDR2 is FQNNGV. CDR3 amino acids: CASSHYDRKGREYYGYTF. DNA of the CDR3: TGTGCCAGCAGCCACTATGACAGGAAGGGGCGGGAGTACTATGGCTACACCTTC.